The 11 T cell receptor beta chains reported below all come from one sample, sequenced in a study of T-cell memory formation after mild COVID-19. TCRdb fed the 5' RACE reads into MiXCR, producing one record per CDR3 protein. Among about 200,000 distinct CDR3 sequences listed, over 7.5% were seen once. The material sequenced was PBMCs or a T cell subset sorted from them (not recorded which). The receptor set was obtained from a man between 18 and 35 years old who had mild COVID-19 (a few samples of this study predate the infection). Cell type and time point are not known.

CDR3: CSARQYEQYV. As DNA, the CDR3 is TGCAGTGCTAGACAATACGAGCAGTACGTC. The J gene is TRBJ2-7, the V gene TRBV20-1; D unclear. This CDR3 has 10 residues. The germline CDR1 and CDR2 sequences are DFQATT and SNEGSKA (reference sequence). V lost 2 bases and J 4 bases, leaving 3 bases between the germline ends.

The rearrangement links TRBV4-2 to TRBJ2-1; D is unresolved. The V end was cut by 4 bases, the J end by 4 bases, with 8 bases between. Germline V CDR1 and CDR2: LGHNA, YNFKEQ. The CDR3 is 13 amino acids. The CDR3 DNA is TGTGCCAGCAGCCTTACAACGTACAATGAGCAGTTCTTC. Amino acid sequence: CASSLTTYNEQFF.

Only a few counts were recorded for this clonotype. The rearrangement uses TRBV7-2 and TRBJ1-2; 8 bases are a match to TRBD1. CDR3 size: 14 residues. Germline V lookup: CDR1 SGHTA, CDR2 FQGNSA. With 2 bases clipped from V and 7 bases from J, the junction kept 6 bases outside the gene matches. As DNA, the CDR3 is TGTGCCAGCAGCTTAACCAGGGGGCGAGTTGGCTACACCTTC. This gives the protein CASSLTRGRVGYTF.

This clonotype turned up a few times. The CDR3: CASSRLGKSTIYF. CDR3 DNA: TGTGCCAGCAGTCGTCTCGGTAAATCGACCATATATTTT. V gene TRBV12-3 or TRBV12-4 combines with J gene TRBJ1-3, with no clear D. V lost 5 bases, J lost 10 bases, and 15 bases lay in between. The CDR3 totals 13 residues.

The chain employs TRBV14 and TRBJ2-7; D unresolved. This CDR3 has 17 amino acids. Germline CDR1 is SGHDN and CDR2 is FVKESK. Trimming took 0 bases from V and 2 from J, leaving 17 bases between them. The CDR3 protein is CASSQDLLAKKTYEQYF. CDR3 DNA sequence: TGTGCCAGCAGCCAAGATCTGCTCGCAAAAAAAACCTACGAGCAGTACTTC.

This clonotype was counted between two and nine times. The chain links TRBV5-1 to TRBJ2-1; the D gene is possibly TRBD2 (6 bases). This CDR3 has 15 residues. Between the trimmed V and J ends, which lost 4 bases and 2 bases, there was a span of 13 bases. The V gene's germline CDR1 is SGHRS and CDR2 YFSETQ. The CDR3 DNA reads as TGCGCCAGCAGCCCCCAGGGACTGCCCTACAATGAGCAGTTCTTC. This sequence encodes CASSPQGLPYNEQFF.

The sample holds a few counts of this clonotype. CDR3 loop: CATSVGGWDQPQHF. The CDR3 DNA is TGTGCCACCAGTGTAGGGGGTTGGGATCAGCCCCAGCATTTT. V gene TRBV24-1 combines with J gene TRBJ1-5, with D possibly TRBD1 on 6 matching bases. CDR3 length equals 14 residues. Per germline, CDR1 KGHDR and CDR2 SFDVKD. V was trimmed by 5 bases and J by 5 bases, leaving 12 bases between them.

This clonotype has just a few counts. The chain uses TRBV9 and TRBJ1-4; D gene uncertain. The germline V gene has CDR1 SGDLS and CDR2 YYNGEE. Between the trimmed V and J ends, which lost 4 bases and 0 bases, there was a span of 16 bases. The CDR3 loop spans 17 amino acids. The CDR3 DNA follows: TGTGCCAGCAGCACCGGACGGAACTTTGCAACTAATGAAAAACTGTTTTTT. Amino acids: CASSTGRNFATNEKLFF.

This clonotype was found a few times. J is TRBJ1-1 and V is TRBV7-9, with 7 nucleotides matching TRBD1. This CDR3 region has 12 residues. The V segment lost 4 bases and the J segment 11 bases; nucleotides outside the gene matches: 7. Germline values: CDR1 SEHNR, CDR2 FQNEAQ (reference sequence). CDR3 sequence: CASSSDRARAFF. In DNA, the CDR3 is TGTGCCAGCAGCTCCGACAGGGCGAGGGCTTTCTTT.

This clonotype was seen repeatedly, ten times or more. CDR3 region: CSARARGGVRTDTQYF. DNA for the CDR3: TGCAGTGCTAGAGCCCGGGGGGGAGTTAGGACAGATACGCAGTATTTT. The gene calls are TRBV20-1 and TRBJ2-3; 8 bases map to TRBD2. The trim removed 1 base at V and 3 bases at J, leaving 9 bases unmatched. This CDR3 contains 16 residues. Germline values: CDR1 DFQATT, CDR2 SNEGSKA (reference sequence).

The chain carries TRBV6-2 or TRBV6-3 and TRBJ2-5, with D possibly TRBD2 on 5 matching bases. The V and J ends lost 6 bases and 5 bases respectively, with 13 bases between them. CDR1 is MNHEY and CDR2 is SVGEGT in the germline V gene. There are 13 residues in the CDR3. CDR3 amino acids: CASRPRRLETQYF. The CDR3 coding sequence is TGTGCCAGCAGACCCCGGAGGTTGGAGACCCAGTACTTC.